A selection of T cell receptor beta chains follows, all from one sample in a study of cytomegalovirus exposure and HLA in healthy donors. Method: immunoSEQ multiplex PCR; TCRdb's copy keeps in-frame clones and lacks some. Seen here are around 150,000 clones, approximately 70% observed once, and the top ten hold around 1.6%. Specimen: PBMCs. These receptor sequences come from a human donor in good health. Both conserved end residues are part of each CDR3. The D gene is left open where the match is weak. Not every row has a clone size; where given, it reads once, few, many or a size class.

15	TRBV2	TRBJ2-2	.	.	CASRETSQNTGELFF	TGTGCCAGCAGGGAGACTAGTCAGAACACCGGGGAGCTGTTTTTT
16	TRBV4-1	TRBJ1-5	.	.	CASSQDRRDGVGPQHF	TGCGCCAGCAGCCAAGATAGGCGGGACGGAGTAGGGCCCCAGCATTTT
16	TRBV7-8	TRBJ2-1	.	.	CASSAPRVPSYNEQFF	TGTGCCAGCAGCGCGCCCCGGGTACCCTCCTACAATGAGCAGTTCTTC
12	TRBV28	TRBJ2-7	TRBD2	once	CASTSGSYEQYF	TGTGCCAGCACTAGCGGGAGCTACGAGCAGTACTTC
15	TRBV6-5	TRBJ2-1	.	.	CASSYISGSGNEQFF	TGTGCCAGCAGTTACATTTCGGGTTCGGGCAATGAGCAGTTCTTC
14	TRBV6-6	TRBJ1-3	.	once	CASSFQGSGNTIYF	TGTGCCAGCAGTTTCCAGGGTTCTGGAAACACCATATATTTT
17	TRBV4-3	TRBJ2-2	.	.	CASSQEVSSSVTGELFF	TGCGCCAGCAGCCAAGAAGTGTCTAGCTCGGTCACCGGGGAGCTGTTTTTT
14	TRBV28	TRBJ2-7	TRBD1	few	CASSTGTGRYEQYF	TGTGCCAGCAGCACCGGGACAGGGCGCTACGAGCAGTACTTC
14	TRBV5-1	TRBJ2-7	.	.	CASSSPGQSYEQYF	TGCGCCAGCAGCTCACCCGGACAATCCTACGAGCAGTACTTC
15	TRBV10-3	TRBJ2-3	TRBD2	.	CAISALAASTDTQYF	TGTGCCATCAGTGCCCTAGCGGCTAGCACAGATACGCAGTATTTT
13	TRBV4-3	TRBJ2-1	.	.	CASSQDRGLDQFF	TGCGCCAGCAGCCAAGATCGAGGGTTGGACCAGTTCTTC
14	TRBV15	TRBJ1-5	.	.	CATSSQKSNQPQHF	TGTGCCACCAGCAGCCAAAAAAGCAATCAGCCCCAGCATTTT
14	TRBV10-3	TRBJ1-5	.	few	CAIKGDSSNQPQHF	TGTGCCATCAAAGGAGACAGTAGCAATCAGCCCCAGCATTTT
13	TRBV28	TRBJ1-2	.	.	CASSLAGFYGYTF	TGTGCCAGCAGTTTAGCAGGGTTCTATGGCTACACCTTC
13	TRBV28	TRBJ2-7	.	.	CASSPPPQYEQYF	TGTGCCAGCAGTCCCCCACCCCAGTACGAGCAGTACTTC